A selection of T cell receptor beta chains follows, all from one sample in a study of T cell repertoires in cytomegalovirus infection. TCRdb analysed the reads with MiXCR anew, one entry per CDR3 protein. The profile shows over 120,000 distinct CDR3 sequences, 32% of them singletons. These TCRs are of unknown antigen specificity. Material: CD8+ T cells from cultured PBMCs, obtained from culture after CMV antigen stimulation. The receptors stem from a human donor in good health (CMV status not recorded). Some clones in this sample may be carry-over from other donors' samples. Both conserved end residues are part of each CDR3. D genes are given only for firm matches. Clone size is not always given. Where it is, it says once, few, many or a class for expanded clones.

clone_size j_call d_call v_call cdr3_aa cdr3_nt
NA TRBJ2-5 TRBD2 TRBV28 CASSFGTSFQETQYF TGTGCCAGCAGTTTCGGGACTAGCTTCCAAGAGACCCAGTACTTC
NA TRBJ1-1 NA TRBV7-8 CASSWTVYTEAFF TGTGCCAGCAGTTGGACTGTCTACACTGAAGCTTTCTTT
few TRBJ2-7 TRBD1 TRBV2 CASSGTAAYEQYF TGTGCCAGCAGCGGGACAGCCGCCTACGAGCAGTACTTC
NA TRBJ2-1 NA TRBV27 CASSRSGSSYNEQFF TGTGCCAGCAGTAGGTCAGGGAGCTCCTACAATGAGCAGTTCTTC
NA TRBJ1-6 TRBD1 TRBV20-1 CSARDISGTGNSPLHF TGCAGTGCTAGAGATATTTCGGGGACAGGGAATTCACCCCTCCACTTT
NA TRBJ2-1 TRBD2 TRBV3-1 CASSQESSGYNEQFF TGTGCCAGCAGCCAAGAATCTAGCGGCTACAATGAGCAGTTCTTC
NA TRBJ2-2 NA TRBV5-8 CASSRRGELFF TGTGCCAGCAGCAGGCGGGGGGAGCTGTTTTTT
NA TRBJ2-1 TRBD2 TRBV5-4 CASSFRGGPNEQFF TGTGCCAGCAGCTTTCGGGGGGGTCCAAATGAGCAGTTCTTC
NA TRBJ2-1 TRBD1 TRBV6-6 CASSYSGQGAAEQFF TGTGCCAGCAGTTACTCGGGGCAGGGGGCAGCTGAGCAGTTCTTC
NA TRBJ2-5 NA TRBV11-2 CASSLPGTQETQYF TGTGCCAGCAGCTTACCCGGGACACAAGAGACCCAGTACTTC
many TRBJ2-4 NA TRBV29-1 CSVLRDIQYF TGCAGCGTTCTCAGGGACATTCAGTACTTC
NA TRBJ2-3 NA TRBV19 CASSIAGASTQYF TGTGCCAGTAGTATTGCGGGCGCGAGTACGCAGTATTTT
many TRBJ2-5 TRBD2 TRBV3-1 CASSQLLAGPLETQYF TGTGCCAGCAGCCAACTATTAGCGGGGCCCCTGGAGACCCAGTACTTC
once TRBJ2-3 TRBD2 TRBV2 CASLAGELTDTQYF TGTGCCAGCCTAGCGGGGGAGCTCACAGATACGCAGTATTTT
NA TRBJ1-1 NA TRBV12-3/TRBV12-4 CASSLGLKLNTEAFF TGTGCCAGCAGTCTAGGACTGAAATTGAACACTGAAGCTTTCTTT
NA TRBJ2-7 NA TRBV27 CASSLMGLGQYEQYF TGTGCCAGCAGCCTTATGGGGTTGGGTCAGTACGAGCAGTACTTC
NA TRBJ1-1 TRBD1 TRBV27 CASSPGDRNTEAFF TGTGCCAGCAGCCCCGGGGACAGGAACACTGAAGCTTTCTTT
NA TRBJ2-4 TRBD1 TRBV19 CAARGTGKNIQYF TGTGCCGCTAGGGGGACAGGCAAAAACATTCAGTACTTC
many TRBJ2-3 TRBD2 TRBV20-1 CSASGLVDTDTQYF TGCAGTGCCTCGGGACTAGTAGACACAGATACGCAGTATTTT
once TRBJ2-5 NA TRBV12-3/TRBV12-4 CASSITAETQYF TGTGCCAGCTCTATAACAGCGGAGACCCAGTACTTC
few TRBJ2-7 NA TRBV7-2 CASSFGRQGEQYF TGTGCCAGCAGCTTCGGCAGGCAAGGCGAGCAGTACTTC
NA TRBJ1-2 TRBD1 TRBV6-6 CASSYRPGGGYTF TGTGCCAGCAGTTACCGCCCAGGGGGGGGCTACACCTTC
few TRBJ2-5 NA TRBV27 CASSTGPEPKRETQYF TGTGCCAGCAGTACTGGGCCGGAACCTAAAAGAGAGACCCAGTACTTC
NA TRBJ2-2 NA TRBV7-6 CASSRGPGSTGELFF TGTGCCAGCAGCCGGGGTCCTGGGAGCACCGGGGAGCTGTTTTTT
NA TRBJ1-6 NA TRBV3-1 CASSQEGGSSYNSPLHF TGTGCCAGCAGCCAAGAGGGCGGGAGCTCCTATAATTCACCCCTCCACTTT
NA TRBJ2-1 TRBD2 TRBV6-2/TRBV6-3 CASRTSSGGAHEQFF TGTGCCAGCAGGACCTCTAGCGGGGGGGCCCATGAGCAGTTCTTC
NA TRBJ2-1 TRBD2 TRBV7-6 CASSLPSGGTNEQFF TGTGCCAGCAGCCTCCCTAGCGGGGGCACGAATGAGCAGTTCTTC
few TRBJ1-2 TRBD1 TRBV27 CASSLSVGGQGAGGYTF TGTGCCAGCAGTTTATCGGTAGGGGGACAGGGGGCCGGTGGCTACACCTTC
few TRBJ1-1 NA TRBV4-1 CASSQGVGPGTEAFF TGCGCCAGCAGCCAAGGAGTTGGCCCCGGCACTGAAGCTTTCTTT
NA TRBJ2-7 TRBD2 TRBV27 CASSPTHSGGEYEQYF TGTGCCAGCAGTCCAACCCATAGCGGGGGGGAGTACGAGCAGTACTTC
few TRBJ1-2 NA TRBV7-9 CASSLGGLQSDYGYTF TGTGCCAGCAGCTTAGGCGGGTTGCAGTCGGATTATGGCTACACCTTC
NA TRBJ1-1 NA TRBV28 CASSAINTEAFF TGTGCCAGCAGTGCCATAAACACTGAAGCTTTCTTT
many TRBJ2-7 TRBD2 TRBV7-8 CASSSGLVYEQYF TGTGCCAGCAGCTCGGGACTAGTCTACGAGCAGTACTTC
NA TRBJ1-1 NA TRBV7-6 CASSPEGVNTEAFF TGTGCCAGCAGCCCGGAGGGGGTGAACACTGAAGCTTTCTTT
NA TRBJ2-3 TRBD2 TRBV7-6 CASSATSGVLDTQYF TGTGCCAGCAGCGCGACTAGCGGGGTTCTTGATACGCAGTATTTT
NA TRBJ1-2 NA TRBV27 CASSPFSGGSLYGYTF TGTGCCAGCAGCCCTTTCTCCGGAGGATCCCTCTATGGCTACACCTTC
few TRBJ2-6 NA TRBV15 CATSRFPNVLTF TGTGCCACCAGCAGATTCCCTAACGTCCTGACTTTC
NA TRBJ2-7 NA TRBV27 CASSLGRRYEQYF TGTGCCAGCAGTTTGGGCAGAAGATACGAGCAGTACTTC
NA TRBJ2-3 NA TRBV7-3 CASSLTGIKVTQYF TGTGCCAGCAGCTTAACAGGGATAAAAGTTACGCAGTATTTT
many TRBJ1-1 NA TRBV19 CASQISLNTEAFF TGTGCCAGTCAAATCAGCCTAAACACTGAAGCTTTCTTT